The 27 T cell receptor beta chains below all came from one sample that was sequenced in a study of immune evolution from preneoplasia to lung adenocarcinoma (dated by TCRdb to 2020 to 2023). Library preparation employed the immunoSEQ multiplex PCR assay. TCRdb obtained this table from immuneACCESS and retained in-frame rearrangements with V and J assigned. These tables miss some clones; where compared with another copy, unresolved V genes account for less than half of the shortfall, and the remainder is unexplained. The sample table contains approximately 5,000 clones; only one count was recorded for 70% to 75% of them. The ten top clones hold roughly 7% of the sample. The specimen sequenced was FFPE lung adenocarcinoma in situ tissue. The cell subset or site label corresponds to: preinvasive adenocarcinoma in situ (AIS). The receptors stem from a person aged 55-85 years with lung adenocarcinoma.

This clone was counted only a few times. The rearrangement uses TRBV7-2 and TRBJ2-3; 8 nucleotides match TRBD2. Per the germline V gene, CDR1 is SGHTA and CDR2 is FQGNSA. J lost 2 bases, V lost 1 base, and 8 bases had no gene match. This CDR3 comprises 17 residues. CDR3 bases: TGTGCCAGCAGCTTAGGATGGCGGGGGGCCTCCACAGATACGCAGTATTTT. Protein sequence: CASSLGWRGASTDTQYF. Looking up the rest from reference TRBV7-2 and TRBJ2-3 gives the full variable domain: GAGVSQSPSNKVTEKGKDVELRCDPISGHTALYWYRQSLGQGLEFLIYFQGNSAPDKSGLPSDRFSAERTGGSVSTLTIQRTQQEDSAVYLCASSLGWRGASTDTQYFGPGTRLTVL.

The chain couples TRBV19 to TRBJ1-2; the D is unclear. The V and J ends lost 3 bases and 0 bases respectively, with 8 bases between them. Germline assignment: CDR1 LNHDA and CDR2 SQIVND (reference sequence). This CDR3 comprises 14 residues. DNA of the CDR3: TGTGCCAGTAGTATGTCGTTAGCTAACTATGGCTACACCTTC. It encodes CASSMSLANYGYTF. The full variable domain, its missing parts supplied by reference TRBV19 and TRBJ1-2, is DGGITQSPKYLFRKEGQNVTLSCEQNLNHDAMYWYRQDPGQGLRLIYYSQIVNDFQKGDIAEGYSVSREKKESFPLTVTSAQKNPTAFYLCASSMSLANYGYTFGSGTRLTVV.

The chain recombines TRBV2 with TRBJ2-1; TRBD1 agrees at 7 bases. The CDR3 loop spans 15 amino acids. The germline V gene has CDR1 SNHLY and CDR2 FYNNEI. Trimming cost V 6 bases and J 5 bases; bases outside gene matches: 10. The CDR3 DNA reads TGTGCCAGCAGATTACAGGGGATGGCCAACAATGAGCAGTTCTTC. Amino acids: CASRLQGMANNEQFF.

The V gene is TRBV5-4, the J gene TRBJ2-1; D is unclear. Trimming took off 7 bases at V and 6 bases at J, with 20 bases between the two ends. The germline CDR1 and CDR2 sequences are SGHNT and YYREEE (reference sequence). The CDR3 sequence is 15 residues long. CDR3 nucleotides: TGTGCCAGCTTTGGCAGGTCCCAGTGGGGCAATGAGCAGTTCTTC. Translated: CASFGRSQWGNEQFF.

V is TRBV6-1 and J is TRBJ2-3; the match to TRBD2 covers 8 bases. Germline CDR1 is MNHNS and CDR2 is SASEGT. The CDR3 is made up of 16 amino acids. The junction had 10 bases not matched to a gene; V was cut back by 2 bases and J by 6 bases. CDR3: CASSESGSGGMDTQYF. The CDR3 DNA is TGTGCCAGCAGTGAATCCGGGAGCGGGGGTATGGATACGCAGTATTTT.

The chain employs TRBV5-8 and TRBJ1-2; D unresolved. The germline gives CDR1 SGHTS, CDR2 YDEGEE. The CDR3 is 13 amino acids. V lost 9 bases, J lost 1 base, and 13 bases lay in between. CDR3 coding DNA: TGTGCCACCAAACCGAGACTTAACTATGGCTACACCTTC. Protein sequence: CATKPRLNYGYTF.

Details on this clone: Sequence at one end of the junction differs from germline and may be a read error. V is TRBV7-7 and J is TRBJ2-5, with 8 bases identical to TRBD2. CDR3 length: 17 residues. Germline V gene sequence: CDR1 SSHAT, CDR2 FNYEAQ (reference sequence). CDR3 loop: CASSLILAGGIQETQYF. The CDR3 DNA reads TGTGCTAGCAGCTTAATTCTCGCGGGGGGAATCCAAGAGACCCAGTACTTC.

The rearrangement uses TRBV5-4 and TRBJ1-1; 9 nucleotides match TRBD1. V lost 4 bases and J lost 5; bases outside the gene matches: 6. Per the germline V gene, CDR1 is SGHNT and CDR2 is YYREEE (reference sequence). The CDR3 loop spans 14 amino acids. CDR3 residues: CASSETGGWTEAFF. In DNA, the CDR3 is TGTGCCAGCAGCGAGACAGGGGGATGGACTGAAGCTTTCTTT.

The V gene is TRBV30, the J gene TRBJ1-3, with a possible D match to TRBD1 (6 bases). Trimming took 3 bases from V and 3 from J, leaving 15 bases between them. CDR1 GTSNPN and CDR2 SVGIG come from the germline V gene (reference sequence). This CDR3 has 15 amino acids. CDR3 sequence (DNA): TGTGCCTGGAGGGAAGGGGGTCTTGGTGGAAACACCATATATTTT. This sequence encodes CAWREGGLGGNTIYF.

The rearrangement joins TRBV7-8 to TRBJ2-7, with 7 bases that match TRBD1. Trimming took 0 bases from V and 9 from J; bases not matched to a gene: 8. The length of the CDR3 is 14 residues. Per germline, CDR1 SGHVS and CDR2 FQNEAQ. The CDR3 DNA sequence: TGTGCCAGCAGCTTAGCGCAAGGGGGCGCAGTGCAGTACTTC. Its protein product is CASSLAQGGAVQYF. Supplemented by reference TRBV7-8 and TRBJ2-7, the full variable domain reads GAGVSQSPRYKVAKRGQDVALRCDPISGHVSLFWYQQALGQGPEFLTYFQNEAQLDKSGLPSDRFFAERPEGSVSTLKIQRTQQEDSAVYLCASSLAQGGAVQYFGPGTRLTVT.

CDR3 DNA: TGTGCCAGCAGCTTAGGTCAGGTTGGCACGACTACCGGGGAGCTGTTTTTT. This gives the protein CASSLGQVGTTTGELFF. V is TRBV7-8 and J is TRBJ2-2; D is unresolved. The CDR3 contains 17 residues. Germline V lookup: CDR1 SGHVS, CDR2 FQNEAQ. V was pared by 1 base and J by 5 bases, with 17 bases between.

The V call is TRBV18, the J call TRBJ2-7; TRBD1 agrees at 9 bases. This CDR3 region has 15 residues. V dropped 1 base and J dropped 6; count of bases not matched to a gene: 7. CDR1 and CDR2 from the germline V gene are KGHSH and LQKENI. The CDR3 here is CASSPLGQGSSEQYF. In DNA, the CDR3 is TGTGCCAGCTCACCACTTGGACAGGGGTCGTCCGAGCAGTACTTC. Looking up the rest from reference TRBV18 and TRBJ2-7 gives the full variable domain: NAGVMQNPRHLVRRRGQEARLRCSPMKGHSHVYWYRQLPEEGLKFMVYLQKENIIDESGMPKERFSAEFPKEGPSILRIQQVVRGDSAAYFCASSPLGQGSSEQYFGPGTRLTVT.

This chain joins TRBV19 and TRBJ2-3; D could derive from TRBD1 or TRBD2 (6 bases each). This CDR3 has 14 residues. Trimming removed 6 bases at V and 0 bases at J, with 10 bases between. Germline V gene lookup returns CDR1 LNHDA and CDR2 SQIVND (reference sequence). CDR3: CASSRGGSTDTQYF. CDR3 bases: TGTGCCAGTAGCCGAGGGGGGAGCACAGATACGCAGTATTTT.

By proportion, this clone is medium-sized. J is TRBJ1-2 and V is TRBV9; D might be TRBD1 (6 bases). The V gene lost 4 bases and the J gene lost 4 bases, with 14 bases spanning the gap. CDR1 and CDR2 (germline): SGDLS, YYNGEE. This CDR3 comprises 14 residues. The CDR3 DNA reads TGTGCCAGCAGCCCCCAGCAGGGGAGCTATGGCTACACCTTC. Translated: CASSPQQGSYGYTF.

This clone was seen a few times. This chain uses TRBV4-1 with TRBJ2-1; the D is unclear. The length of the CDR3 is 14 residues. V dropped 0 bases and J dropped 8 bases, with 11 bases sitting between them. CDR1 is MGHRA, CDR2 YSYEKL, per germline. In nucleotides, the CDR3 is TGCGCCAGCAGCCAAGATCTTACCGGCCATGAGCAGTTCTTC. This translates into CASSQDLTGHEQFF.

The chain recombines TRBV6-5 with TRBJ1-2; 8 positions match TRBD1. Germline CDR1 is MNHEY and CDR2 is SVGAGI. The CDR3 sequence is 15 residues long. The V and J ends lost 0 bases and 8 bases, in that order; junction bases with no gene match: 8. CDR3 amino acids: CASSYSTLDREGYTF. The CDR3 bases are TGTGCCAGCAGTTACTCGACGTTGGACAGGGAGGGCTACACCTTC.

The rearrangement joins TRBV6-5 to TRBJ1-2; 10 nucleotides match TRBD1. The CDR3 runs to 13 residues. Germline V gene data show CDR1 as MNHEY and CDR2 as SVGAGI. The junction had 8 bases not matched to a gene; V was cut back by 8 bases and J by 8 bases. CDR3 loop: CASAPTGGEGYTF. The DNA for the CDR3 is TGTGCCAGCGCACCGACAGGGGGCGAAGGCTACACCTTC.

In its sample, this clone was seen a few times. The chain recombines TRBV18 with TRBJ2-1, with D unclear. CDR3 length equals 13 residues. The V gene lost 6 bases and the J gene lost 0 bases, with 6 bases spanning the gap. CDR1 and CDR2 from the germline V gene are KGHSH and LQKENI. The CDR3 DNA follows: TGTGCCAGCTCCCTTAACTCCTACAATGAGCAGTTCTTC. Protein: CASSLNSYNEQFF. Using reference TRBV18 and TRBJ2-1 for the parts outside the CDR3, the full variable domain is NAGVMQNPRHLVRRRGQEARLRCSPMKGHSHVYWYRQLPEEGLKFMVYLQKENIIDESGMPKERFSAEFPKEGPSILRIQQVVRGDSAAYFCASSLNSYNEQFFGPGTRLTVL.

The J gene is TRBJ2-5, the V gene TRBV5-4; D might be TRBD1 (5 bases). The last part of the DNA fits TRBJ2-7 better; the J call may be wrong. From germline, CDR1 is SGHNT and CDR2 YYREEE (reference sequence). This CDR3 comprises 16 residues. The CDR3, as DNA: TGTGCCAGCAGCTACACATCAGGGATACGAAACTACGAGCAGTACTTC. Its protein product is CASSYTSGIRNYEQYF.

V usage is TRBV6-5 and J usage is TRBJ2-3; D is unclear. Germline-derived CDR1 and CDR2 are MNHEY and SVGAGI. V gave up 6 bases and J gave up 2 bases, with 15 bases separating them. CDR3 length: 15 amino acids. The DNA of the CDR3 is TGTGCCAGCAGACCCGGACCTAGTACCACAGATACGCAGTATTTT. It translates to CASRPGPSTTDTQYF.

The chain joins TRBV30 to TRBJ2-3; D tentatively reads TRBD1 or TRBD2 (6 bases each). V was pared by 2 bases and J by 0 bases, with 9 bases between. CDR1 is GTSNPN, CDR2 SVGIG, per germline (reference sequence). This CDR3 is 14 amino acids long. CDR3: CAWSWGASTDTQYF. The DNA for the CDR3 is TGTGCCTGGAGTTGGGGGGCGAGCACAGATACGCAGTATTTT.

The V gene is TRBV28, the J gene TRBJ1-2; D is ambiguous. This CDR3 comprises 13 residues. Germline V CDR1 and CDR2: MDHEN, SYDVKM. The germline V and J ends were trimmed by 3 bases and 6 bases, with 11 bases remaining between them. CDR3 DNA sequence: TGTGCCAGCAGTTTGACCCCTCGGGATGGCTACACCTTC. Its protein is CASSLTPRDGYTF.

A single count supports this clone. The chain has TRBV19 and TRBJ2-5; D not resolved. The germline gives CDR1 LNHDA, CDR2 SQIVND (reference sequence). Trimming took off 4 bases at V and 0 bases at J, with 6 bases between the two ends. This CDR3 comprises 13 residues. The CDR3: CASSSRYQETQYF. The CDR3 DNA follows: TGTGCCAGTAGTAGCCGGTACCAAGAGACCCAGTACTTC.

A few counts support this clone. This chain uses TRBV6-6 with TRBJ2-1, with D perhaps matching TRBD1 (6 bases). Germline V gives CDR1 MNHNY, CDR2 SVGAGI (reference sequence). Deletions cut 5 bases from V and 7 bases from J, with 18 bases between. The CDR3 length is 15 residues. Written as DNA, the CDR3 is TGTGCCAGCAGTCCACGCGTGAGGGGGACAAATGAGCAGTTCTTC. It yields the protein CASSPRVRGTNEQFF.

CDR3 sequence reads: CASSLLGTSFQETQYF. The CDR3 bases are TGTGCCAGCAGCTTACTAGGGACTAGTTTCCAAGAGACCCAGTACTTC. The chain links TRBV7-2 to TRBJ2-5; 8 nucleotides agree with TRBD2. The J segment lost 1 base and the V segment lost 2 bases, leaving 6 bases of the junction unmatched. The germline V gene encodes CDR1 SGHTA and CDR2 FQGNSA. The CDR3 consists of 16 residues.

About this clone itself: It may be a read error: a sequence one base away is much more abundant. The V call is TRBV7-9, the J call TRBJ2-7; D ambiguous. There are 14 residues in the CDR3. The V end lost 3 bases, the J end lost 0 bases, and 9 bases lay between the germline ends. CDR1 is SEHNR and CDR2 is FQNEAQ in the germline V gene (reference sequence). CDR3 in amino acids: CASSLGPSSYEQYF. The CDR3 nucleotides are TGTGCCAGCAGCTTGGGTCCGAGCTCCTACGAGCAGTACTTC.

The rearrangement links TRBV7-2 to TRBJ1-5, with a weak D call TRBD1 (5 bases). Germline V gives CDR1 SGHTA, CDR2 FQGNSA. V lost 2 bases, J lost 6 bases, and 23 bases lay in between. The CDR3 spans 18 residues. The CDR3 is CASSLQGVSPVRGQPQHF. For the CDR3, the DNA is TGTGCCAGCAGCTTACAGGGCGTATCTCCCGTTCGAGGTCAGCCCCAGCATTTT. Full variable domain (remainder filled in from reference TRBV7-2 and TRBJ1-5): GAGVSQSPSNKVTEKGKDVELRCDPISGHTALYWYRQSLGQGLEFLIYFQGNSAPDKSGLPSDRFSAERTGGSVSTLTIQRTQQEDSAVYLCASSLQGVSPVRGQPQHFGDGTRLSIL.